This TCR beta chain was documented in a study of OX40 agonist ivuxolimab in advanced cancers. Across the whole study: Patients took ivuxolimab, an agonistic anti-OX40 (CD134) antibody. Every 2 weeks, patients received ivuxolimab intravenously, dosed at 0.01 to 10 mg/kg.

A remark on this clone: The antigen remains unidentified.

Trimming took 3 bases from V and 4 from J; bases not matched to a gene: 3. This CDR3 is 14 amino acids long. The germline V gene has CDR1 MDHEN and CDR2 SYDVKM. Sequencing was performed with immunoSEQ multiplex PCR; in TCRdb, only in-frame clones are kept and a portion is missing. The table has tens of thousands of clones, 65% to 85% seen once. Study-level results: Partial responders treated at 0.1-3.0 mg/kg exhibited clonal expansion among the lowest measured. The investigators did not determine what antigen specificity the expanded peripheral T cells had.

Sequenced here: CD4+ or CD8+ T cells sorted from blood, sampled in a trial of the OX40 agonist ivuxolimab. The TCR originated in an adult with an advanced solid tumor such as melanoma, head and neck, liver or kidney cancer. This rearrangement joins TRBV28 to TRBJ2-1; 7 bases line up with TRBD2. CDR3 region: CASSLTSRYNEQFF. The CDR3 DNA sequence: TGTGCCAGCAGTTTGACTAGCAGATACAATGAGCAGTTCTTC.